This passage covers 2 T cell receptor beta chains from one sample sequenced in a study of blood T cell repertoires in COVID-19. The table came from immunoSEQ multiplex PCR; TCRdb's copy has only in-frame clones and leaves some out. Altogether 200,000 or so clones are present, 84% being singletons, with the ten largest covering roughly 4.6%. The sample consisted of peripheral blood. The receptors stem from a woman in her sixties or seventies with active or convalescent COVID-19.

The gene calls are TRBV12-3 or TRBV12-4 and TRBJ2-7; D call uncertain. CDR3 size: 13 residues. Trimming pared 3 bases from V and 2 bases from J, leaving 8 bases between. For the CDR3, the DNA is TGTGCCAGCAGTTTGACTCTCACCTACGAGCAGTACTTC. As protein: CASSLTLTYEQYF.

The CDR3 reads CASTNQGLNEQFF. CDR3 nucleotides: TGTGCCAGCACTAATCAGGGATTGAATGAGCAGTTCTTC. The chain is built from TRBV2 and TRBJ2-1, with a weak D call TRBD1 (5 bases). The CDR3 loop spans 13 amino acids. Germline CDR1 and CDR2: SNHLY and FYNNEI. V lost 7 bases to trimming and J lost 7 bases, with 14 bases between them.